Listed here are 14 T cell receptor beta chains from one sample, sequenced in a study of blood T cell repertoires in COVID-19 (dated by TCRdb to between 2020 and 2021). The method behind the library was the immunoSEQ multiplex PCR assay. The immuneACCESS repertoire file appears here via TCRdb, limited to in-frame rearrangements. These files lack a portion of the clones; in checked studies, under half of the deficit traces to unresolved V genes, and the cause of the others is not known. The sample profile shows about 160,000 clones; roughly four fifths of them were found once. The ten largest make up about a tenth of the sample. Material: peripheral blood. These receptors all come from a human donor in a cohort sampled during active COVID-19.

This sequence joins TRBV5-6 and TRBJ1-2; 8 nucleotides line up with TRBD1. Germline CDR1 SGHDT, CDR2 YYEEEE. The CDR3 covers 15 residues. V was pared by 5 bases and J by 5 bases, with 11 bases of the junction left unmatched. CDR3 nucleotides: TGTGCCAGCAGTCGATACCAGGGGGCAAATTATGGCTACACCTTC. Its protein is CASSRYQGANYGYTF.

Only one count was recorded for this clone. This CDR3 reads CASSHPSASGEKLFF. CDR3 sequence (DNA): TGTGCCAGCAGCCACCCCAGTGCTTCGGGTGAAAAACTGTTTTTT. The chain combines TRBV7-9 with TRBJ1-4; D unresolved. With 5 bases removed from V and 7 bases from J, the gap between germline ends came to 17 bases. Germline V gene lookup returns CDR1 SEHNR and CDR2 FQNEAQ (reference sequence). The CDR3 is 15 residues long.

The V and J genes are TRBV27 and TRBJ1-5; TRBD1 matches at 8 bases. Germline assignment: CDR1 MNHEY and CDR2 SMNVEV (reference sequence). There are 14 residues in the CDR3. The trim removed 6 bases at V and 5 bases at J, leaving 6 bases unmatched. CDR3 DNA sequence: TGTGCCAGCAGGGCAGGGACAGGCCATCAGCCCCAGCATTTT. This sequence encodes CASRAGTGHQPQHF.

The V gene is TRBV5-1, the J gene TRBJ1-6; D is perhaps TRBD1 (5 bases). Germline loops: CDR1 SGHRS, CDR2 YFSETQ. The V and J ends lost 4 bases and 5 bases respectively, with 10 bases between them. The CDR3 is 14 amino acids. The CDR3 region has the DNA TGCGCCAGCAGCGCGGGGGTGAATAATTCACCCCTCCACTTT. Translated: CASSAGVNNSPLHF.

J is TRBJ2-2 and V is TRBV10-1; TRBD2 might be the D (6 bases). The CDR3 length is 18 residues. V lost 10 bases and J 6 bases, leaving 30 bases between the germline ends. CDR1 is WNHNN and CDR2 is SYGVQD in the germline V gene (reference sequence). The CDR3 sequence is CANLPFSGTPGGSGELFF. The CDR3 DNA reads as TGCGCCAACTTGCCTTTTTCCGGGACTCCGGGTGGGTCCGGGGAGCTGTTTTTT.

This clone was recorded once. The DNA of the CDR3 is TGTGCCTCCGGATGGGCGGCAGGGGATGGGGATACGCAGTATTTT. This gives the protein CASGWAAGDGDTQYF. The chain combines TRBV19 with TRBJ2-3, with a weak D call TRBD1 (6 bases). The CDR3 has 15 residues. Deletions cut 11 bases from V and 6 bases from J, with 24 bases between. Germline-derived CDR1 and CDR2 are LNHDA and SQIVND (reference sequence).

The CDR3 region is CASREGLAGGYTQYF. DNA for the CDR3: TGTGCCAGCAGGGAGGGTCTAGCGGGAGGATATACGCAGTATTTT. J is TRBJ2-3 and V is TRBV2, with 11 positions matching TRBD2. The CDR3 length is 15 residues. V shed 6 bases, J shed 7 bases, and the junction held 9 bases outside the gene matches. From germline, CDR1 is SNHLY and CDR2 FYNNEI.

The genes are TRBV5-6 and TRBJ2-7; D might be TRBD1 (5 bases). Between the trimmed V and J ends, which lost 4 bases and 2 bases, there was a span of 13 bases. CDR1 and CDR2 from the germline V gene are SGHDT and YYEEEE. The length of the CDR3 is 14 residues. The CDR3 loop is CASSTQQGTYEQYF. The CDR3 nucleotides read TGTGCCAGCAGCACCCAGCAGGGCACCTACGAGCAGTACTTC.

The chain couples TRBV4-1 to TRBJ2-1, with D possibly TRBD2 on 5 matching bases. The CDR3 contains 13 residues. V was shortened by 10 bases and J by 3 bases, with 13 bases between the two germline ends. Germline CDR1 is MGHRA and CDR2 is YSYEKL. CDR3 sequence reads: CATSGVGYNEQFF. CDR3 DNA sequence: TGCGCCACCTCCGGGGTTGGCTACAATGAGCAGTTCTTC.

Written as DNA, the CDR3 is TGTGCCAGCAGCAACTATGGCGTGTTAGGAGAGACCCAGTACTTC. Translating it yields CASSNYGVLGETQYF. The chain recombines TRBV28 with TRBJ2-5; D ambiguous. The CDR3 length is 15 residues. CDR1 is MDHEN and CDR2 is SYDVKM in the germline V gene. V lost 6 bases, J lost 4 bases, and 18 bases lay in between.

The rearrangement uses TRBV5-1 and TRBJ1-2, with D uncertain. V was shortened by 4 bases and J by 6 bases, with 10 bases between the two germline ends. Germline-derived CDR1 and CDR2 are SGHRS and YFSETQ. The CDR3 loop spans 12 amino acids. The DNA of the CDR3 is TGCGCCAGCAGCATTTCACAGAATGGCTACACCTTC. Translation gives CASSISQNGYTF.

The J gene is TRBJ2-7, the V gene TRBV6-2 or TRBV6-3; TRBD1 is a possible D gene (6 bases). CDR1 and CDR2 (germline): MNHEY, SVGEGT. The CDR3 covers 13 residues. Trimming took 4 bases from V and 4 from J, leaving 11 bases between them. CDR3 residues: CASSLDRTYEQYF. The CDR3 DNA sequence: TGTGCCAGCAGTTTGGACAGAACGTACGAGCAGTACTTC.

This chain joins TRBV18 and TRBJ1-2; 8 positions agree with TRBD1. Looked up from germline, CDR1 is KGHSH and CDR2 is LQKENI. The J segment lost 2 bases and the V segment lost 1 base, leaving 3 bases of the junction unmatched. The CDR3 sequence is 15 residues long. In DNA, the CDR3 is TGTGCCAGCTCACCACTGCCAGGGGGCAACTATGGCTACACCTTC. This encodes CASSPLPGGNYGYTF.

This rearrangement joins TRBV5-1 to TRBJ1-2, with no clear D. There are 12 residues in the CDR3. Trimming left V 3 bases short and J 1 base short, with 4 bases between. CDR1 is SGHRS and CDR2 is YFSETQ in the germline V gene. The CDR3 loop is CASSYGNYGYTF. The CDR3, as DNA: TGCGCCAGCAGCTACGGTAACTATGGCTACACCTTC.